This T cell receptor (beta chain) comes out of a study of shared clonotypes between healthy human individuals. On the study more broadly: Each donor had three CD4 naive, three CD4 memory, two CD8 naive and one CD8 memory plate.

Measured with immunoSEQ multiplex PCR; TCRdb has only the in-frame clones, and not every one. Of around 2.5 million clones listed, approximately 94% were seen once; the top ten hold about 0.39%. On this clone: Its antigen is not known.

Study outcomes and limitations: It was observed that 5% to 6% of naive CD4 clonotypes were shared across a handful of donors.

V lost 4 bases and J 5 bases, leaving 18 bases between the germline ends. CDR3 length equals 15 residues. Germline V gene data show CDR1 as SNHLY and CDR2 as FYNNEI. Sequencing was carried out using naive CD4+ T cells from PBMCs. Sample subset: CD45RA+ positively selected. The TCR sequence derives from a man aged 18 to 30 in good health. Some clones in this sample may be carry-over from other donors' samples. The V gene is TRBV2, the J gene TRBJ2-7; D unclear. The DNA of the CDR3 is TGTGCCAGCAGTGCAATAAGCCCATCCCCACACGAGCAGTACTTC. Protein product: CASSAISPSPHEQYF.